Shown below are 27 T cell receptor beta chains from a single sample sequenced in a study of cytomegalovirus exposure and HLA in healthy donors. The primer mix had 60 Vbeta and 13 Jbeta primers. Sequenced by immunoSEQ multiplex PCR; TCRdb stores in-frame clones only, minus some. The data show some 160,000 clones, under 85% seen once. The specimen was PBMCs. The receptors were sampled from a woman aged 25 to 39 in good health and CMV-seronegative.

CDR3 nucleotides: TGTGCCAGCAGTGAGGTCGCAGGGGTTGGAAATGGCTACACCTTC. Translated: CASSEVAGVGNGYTF. The V call is TRBV6-1, the J call TRBJ1-2; D is perhaps TRBD1 (6 bases). The CDR3 has 15 amino acids. Germline CDR1 reads MNHNS; CDR2 reads SASEGT. Trimming took 3 bases from V and 6 from J, leaving 17 bases between them.

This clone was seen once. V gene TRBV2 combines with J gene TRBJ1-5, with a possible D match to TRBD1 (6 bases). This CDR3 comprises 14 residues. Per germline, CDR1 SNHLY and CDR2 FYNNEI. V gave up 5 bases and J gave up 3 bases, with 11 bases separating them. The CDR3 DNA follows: TGTGCCAGCAGTTTCGGGGGGCCCAATCAGCCCCAGCATTTT. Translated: CASSFGGPNQPQHF.

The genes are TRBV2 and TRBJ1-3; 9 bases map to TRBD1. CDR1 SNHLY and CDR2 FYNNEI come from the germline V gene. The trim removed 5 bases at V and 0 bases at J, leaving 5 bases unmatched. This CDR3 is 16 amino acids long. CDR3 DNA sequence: TGTGCCAGCAGTCCCCAGACAGGGGGCTCTGGAAACACCATATATTTT. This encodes CASSPQTGGSGNTIYF.

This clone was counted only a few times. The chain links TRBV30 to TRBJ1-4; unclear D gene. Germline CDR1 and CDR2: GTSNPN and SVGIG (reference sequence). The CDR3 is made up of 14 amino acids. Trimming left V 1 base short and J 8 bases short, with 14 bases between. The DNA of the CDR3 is TGTGCCTGGAGTGCAGAGGCACATGTCGAAAAACTGTTTTTT. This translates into CAWSAEAHVEKLFF.

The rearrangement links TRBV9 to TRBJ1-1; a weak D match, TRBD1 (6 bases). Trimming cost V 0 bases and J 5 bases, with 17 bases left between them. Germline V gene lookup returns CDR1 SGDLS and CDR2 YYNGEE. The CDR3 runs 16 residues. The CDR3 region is CASSVAEGTFGTEAFF. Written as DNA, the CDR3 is TGTGCCAGCAGCGTAGCTGAAGGGACATTTGGAACTGAAGCTTTCTTT. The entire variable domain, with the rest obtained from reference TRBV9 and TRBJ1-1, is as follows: DSGVTQTPKHLITATGQRVTLRCSPRSGDLSVYWYQQSLDQGLQFLIQYYNGEERAKGNILERFSAQQFPDLHSELNLSSLELGDSALYFCASSVAEGTFGTEAFFGQGTRLTVV.

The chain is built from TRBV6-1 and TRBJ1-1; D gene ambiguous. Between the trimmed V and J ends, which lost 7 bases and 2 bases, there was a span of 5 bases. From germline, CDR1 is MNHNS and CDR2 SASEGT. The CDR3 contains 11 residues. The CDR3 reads CASTLNTEAFF. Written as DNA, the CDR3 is TGTGCCAGCACCTTAAACACTGAAGCTTTCTTT.

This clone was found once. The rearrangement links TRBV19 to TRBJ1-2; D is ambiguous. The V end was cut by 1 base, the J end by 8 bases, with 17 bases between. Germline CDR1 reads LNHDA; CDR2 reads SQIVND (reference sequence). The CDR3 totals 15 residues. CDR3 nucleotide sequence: TGTGCCAGTAGTATAGGACCGGGCGCGGAGGTCGGCTACACCTTC. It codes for CASSIGPGAEVGYTF.

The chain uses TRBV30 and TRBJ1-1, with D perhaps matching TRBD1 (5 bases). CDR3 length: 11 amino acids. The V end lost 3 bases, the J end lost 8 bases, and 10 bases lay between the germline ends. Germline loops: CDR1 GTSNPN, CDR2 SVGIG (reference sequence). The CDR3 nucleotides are TGTGCCTGGAGCGTACCAGGGGAAGCTTTCTTT. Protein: CAWSVPGEAFF.

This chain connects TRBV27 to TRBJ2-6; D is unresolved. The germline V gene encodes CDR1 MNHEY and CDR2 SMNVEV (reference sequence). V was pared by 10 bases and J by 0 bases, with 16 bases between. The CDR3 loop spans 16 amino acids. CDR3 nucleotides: TGTGCCACCTCACCCAGGTCTTACTCTGGGGCCAACGTCCTGACTTTC. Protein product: CATSPRSYSGANVLTF. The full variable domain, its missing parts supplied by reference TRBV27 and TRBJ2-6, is EAQVTQNPRYLITVTGKKLTVTCSQNMNHEYMSWYRQDPGLGLRQIYYSMNVEVTDKGDVPEGYKVSRKEKRNFPLILESPSPNQTSLYFCATSPRSYSGANVLTFGAGSRLTVL.

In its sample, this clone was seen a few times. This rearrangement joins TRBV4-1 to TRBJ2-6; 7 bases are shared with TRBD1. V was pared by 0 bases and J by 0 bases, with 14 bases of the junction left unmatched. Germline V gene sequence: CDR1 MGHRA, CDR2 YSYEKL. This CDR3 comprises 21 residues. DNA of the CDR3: TGCGCCAGCAGCCAAGAAATCCCGGGACAGTTTCTTTTCTCTGGGGCCAACGTCCTGACTTTC. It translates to CASSQEIPGQFLFSGANVLTF.

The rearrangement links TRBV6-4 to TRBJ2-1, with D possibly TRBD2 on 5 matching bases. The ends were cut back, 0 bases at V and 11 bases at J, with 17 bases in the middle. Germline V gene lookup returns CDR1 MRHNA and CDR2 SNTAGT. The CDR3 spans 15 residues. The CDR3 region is CASSDSTGVLRQQFF. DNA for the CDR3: TGTGCCAGCAGTGACTCGACCGGGGTCCTCCGTCAGCAGTTCTTC.

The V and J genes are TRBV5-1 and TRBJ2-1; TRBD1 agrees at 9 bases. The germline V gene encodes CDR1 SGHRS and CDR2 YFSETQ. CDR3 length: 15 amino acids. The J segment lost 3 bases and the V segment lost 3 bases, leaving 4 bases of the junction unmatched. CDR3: CASSSGQGNYNEQFF. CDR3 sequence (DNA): TGCGCCAGCAGCTCGGGACAGGGAAACTACAATGAGCAGTTCTTC.

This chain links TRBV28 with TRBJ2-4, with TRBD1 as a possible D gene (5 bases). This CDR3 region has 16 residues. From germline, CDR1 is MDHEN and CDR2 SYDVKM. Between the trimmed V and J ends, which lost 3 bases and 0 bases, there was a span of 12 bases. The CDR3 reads CASSLQGKLAKNIQYF. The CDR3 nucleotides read TGTGCCAGCAGTTTGCAGGGAAAACTAGCCAAAAACATTCAGTACTTC.

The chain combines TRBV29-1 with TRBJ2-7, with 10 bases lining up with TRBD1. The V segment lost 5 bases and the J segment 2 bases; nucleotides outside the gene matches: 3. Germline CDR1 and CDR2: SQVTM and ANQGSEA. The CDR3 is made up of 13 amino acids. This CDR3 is CSVRQGAAYEQYF. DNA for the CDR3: TGCAGCGTTCGACAGGGGGCTGCCTACGAGCAGTACTTC.

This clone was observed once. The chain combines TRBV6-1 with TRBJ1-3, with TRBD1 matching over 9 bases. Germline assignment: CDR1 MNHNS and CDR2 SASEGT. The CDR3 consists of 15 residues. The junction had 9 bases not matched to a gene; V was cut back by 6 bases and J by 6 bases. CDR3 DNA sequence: TGTGCCAGCAGGGAACTACAGGGGGCAGTAAACACCATATATTTT. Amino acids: CASRELQGAVNTIYF.

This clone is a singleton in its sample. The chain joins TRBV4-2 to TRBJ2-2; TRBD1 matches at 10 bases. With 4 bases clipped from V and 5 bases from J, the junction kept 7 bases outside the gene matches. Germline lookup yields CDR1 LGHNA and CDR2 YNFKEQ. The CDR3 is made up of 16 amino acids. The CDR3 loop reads CASSPGTGVSTGELFF. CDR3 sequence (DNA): TGTGCCAGCAGCCCGGGGACAGGGGTTTCGACCGGGGAGCTGTTTTTT.

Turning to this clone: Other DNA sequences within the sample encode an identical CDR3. CDR3 bases: TGCGCCAGCAGCTTGTTGCCAGAAGAGACCCAGTACTTC. Its translation is CASSLLPEETQYF. The chain uses TRBV5-1 and TRBJ2-5; D ambiguous. Trimming shortened V by 1 base and J by 3 bases, and 7 bases separated the two germline ends. From germline, CDR1 is SGHRS and CDR2 YFSETQ. This CDR3 region has 13 residues.

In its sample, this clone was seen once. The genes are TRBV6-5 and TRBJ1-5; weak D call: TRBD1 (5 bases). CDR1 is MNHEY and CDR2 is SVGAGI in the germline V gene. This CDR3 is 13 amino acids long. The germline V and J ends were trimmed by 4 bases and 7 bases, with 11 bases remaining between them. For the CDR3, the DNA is TGTGCCAGCAGTTCCCCCGGGGGGCAGCCCCAGCATTTT. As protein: CASSSPGGQPQHF.

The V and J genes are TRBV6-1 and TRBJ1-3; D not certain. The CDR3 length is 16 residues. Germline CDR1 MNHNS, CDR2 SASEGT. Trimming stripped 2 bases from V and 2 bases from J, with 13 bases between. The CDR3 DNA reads TGTGCCAGCAGTGAAAGAATAGGGAGGACTGGAAACACCATATATTTT. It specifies CASSERIGRTGNTIYF.

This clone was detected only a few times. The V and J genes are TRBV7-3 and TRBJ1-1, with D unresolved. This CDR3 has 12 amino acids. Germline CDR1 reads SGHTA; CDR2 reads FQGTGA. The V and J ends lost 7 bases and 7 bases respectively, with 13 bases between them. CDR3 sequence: CASTTGHGEAFF. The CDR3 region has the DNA TGTGCCAGCACCACTGGGCACGGTGAAGCTTTCTTT.

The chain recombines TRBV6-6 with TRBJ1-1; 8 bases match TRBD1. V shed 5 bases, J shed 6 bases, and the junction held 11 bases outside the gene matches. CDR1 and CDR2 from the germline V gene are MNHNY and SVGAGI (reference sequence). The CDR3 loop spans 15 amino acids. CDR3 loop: CASSNLQGVGSEAFF. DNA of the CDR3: TGTGCCAGCAGTAACCTACAGGGGGTAGGGTCTGAAGCTTTCTTT.

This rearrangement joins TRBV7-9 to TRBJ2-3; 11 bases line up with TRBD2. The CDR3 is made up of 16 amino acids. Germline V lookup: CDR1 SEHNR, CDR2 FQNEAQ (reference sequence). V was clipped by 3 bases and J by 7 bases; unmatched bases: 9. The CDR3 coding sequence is TGTGCCAGCAGCTTCACGACTAGCGGGACGCAGAATACGCAGTATTTT. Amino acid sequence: CASSFTTSGTQNTQYF.

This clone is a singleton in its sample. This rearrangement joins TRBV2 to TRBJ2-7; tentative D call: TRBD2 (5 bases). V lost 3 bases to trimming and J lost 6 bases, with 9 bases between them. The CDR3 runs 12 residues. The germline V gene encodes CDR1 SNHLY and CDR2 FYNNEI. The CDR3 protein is CASSDLEVEQYF. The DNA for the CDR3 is TGTGCCAGCAGTGACCTGGAGGTCGAGCAGTACTTC. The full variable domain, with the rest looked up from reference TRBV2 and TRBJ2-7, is EPEVTQTPSHQVTQMGQEVILRCVPISNHLYFYWYRQILGQKVEFLVSFYNNEISEKSEIFDDQFSVERPDGSNFTLKIRSTKLEDSAMYFCASSDLEVEQYFGPGTRLTVT.

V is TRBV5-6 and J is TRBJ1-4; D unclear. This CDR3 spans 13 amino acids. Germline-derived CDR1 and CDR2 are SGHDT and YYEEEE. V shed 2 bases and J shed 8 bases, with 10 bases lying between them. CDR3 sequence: CASSFGEEEKLFF. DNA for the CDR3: TGTGCCAGCAGCTTCGGGGAGGAGGAAAAACTGTTTTTT.

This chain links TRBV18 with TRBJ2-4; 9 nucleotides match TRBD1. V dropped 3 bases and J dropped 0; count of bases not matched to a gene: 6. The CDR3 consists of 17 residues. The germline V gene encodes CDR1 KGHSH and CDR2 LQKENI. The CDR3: CASSPMGQGIAKNIQYF. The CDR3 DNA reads TGTGCCAGCTCACCTATGGGACAGGGTATAGCCAAAAACATTCAGTACTTC.

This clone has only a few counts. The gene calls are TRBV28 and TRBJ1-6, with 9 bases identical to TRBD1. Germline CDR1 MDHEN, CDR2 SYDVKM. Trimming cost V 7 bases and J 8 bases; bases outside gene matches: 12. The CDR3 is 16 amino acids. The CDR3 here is CASTNLDRGSDSPLHF. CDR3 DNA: TGTGCCAGCACCAACCTAGACAGGGGGAGTGATTCACCCCTCCACTTT.

Here the CDR3 reads CASRQPHTDTQYF. CDR3 in DNA: TGTGCCAGCAGACAACCCCACACAGATACGCAGTATTTT. The chain combines TRBV11-2 with TRBJ2-3; D is unclear. This CDR3 has 13 amino acids. Germline V lookup: CDR1 SGHAT, CDR2 FQNNGV. With 6 bases removed from V and 2 bases from J, the gap between germline ends came to 9 bases.